One and the same sample provided the 18 T cell receptor beta chains below, sequenced in a study of OX40 agonist ivuxolimab in advanced cancers. The table came from immunoSEQ multiplex PCR; TCRdb's copy has only in-frame clones and leaves some out. The sample yields about 86,000 clones, 75% to 95% seen once. The source was CD4+ or CD8+ T cells sorted from blood, collected in a trial of the OX40 agonist ivuxolimab. These receptors were collected from an adult with an advanced solid tumor such as melanoma, head and neck, liver or kidney cancer.

The J gene is TRBJ2-4, the V gene TRBV27; tentative D call: TRBD2 (6 bases). Trimming cost V 5 bases and J 7 bases, with 15 bases left between them. This CDR3 has 14 residues. Germline CDR1 and CDR2: MNHEY and SMNVEV (reference sequence). The CDR3 DNA reads TGTGCCAGCAGTCCGGCGGGGCGGGATAACATTCAGTACTTC. Amino acid sequence: CASSPAGRDNIQYF.

V and J are TRBV7-9 and TRBJ2-1, with 8 bases matching TRBD2. This CDR3 spans 13 amino acids. Germline CDR1 is SEHNR and CDR2 is FQNEAQ (reference sequence). J gave up 7 bases and V 5 bases, and 4 bases lay outside the gene matches. The CDR3, as DNA: TGTGCCAGCAGCCGAAGCGGGAGTAATGAGCAGTTCTTC. Its protein product is CASSRSGSNEQFF.

There are a few counts of this clone. The V and J genes are TRBV19 and TRBJ1-1; possible D gene TRBD1, 5 bases. V gave up 3 bases and J gave up 7 bases, with 12 bases separating them. The V gene's germline CDR1 is LNHDA and CDR2 SQIVND (reference sequence). This CDR3 region has 13 residues. The DNA of the CDR3 is TGTGCCAGTAGTATGGGCAGGGTGGATGAAGCTTTCTTT. Translated: CASSMGRVDEAFF.

The V call is TRBV19, the J call TRBJ1-2, with 8 bases identical to TRBD1. Germline V gene lookup returns CDR1 LNHDA and CDR2 SQIVND (reference sequence). This CDR3 contains 14 residues. Trimming took 6 bases from V and 2 from J; bases not matched to a gene: 5. The CDR3 loop is CASRPGQANYGYTF. The DNA for the CDR3 is TGTGCCAGTAGACCGGGACAGGCGAACTATGGCTACACCTTC.

This chain connects TRBV29-1 to TRBJ2-2, with D perhaps being TRBD1 or TRBD2 (5 bases each). The V gene lost 4 bases and the J gene lost 1 base, with 13 bases spanning the gap. This CDR3 spans 15 amino acids. In germline, CDR1 is SQVTM, CDR2 ANQGSEA. The CDR3 spells CSVGLGVGNTGELFF. Here the CDR3 DNA reads TGCAGCGTTGGGCTGGGGGTGGGGAACACCGGGGAGCTGTTTTTT.

This clone has just a few counts. The chain uses TRBV27 and TRBJ2-1, with 7 bases aligning to TRBD2. Germline loops: CDR1 MNHEY, CDR2 SMNVEV (reference sequence). CDR3 size: 14 residues. V trimming: 3 bases; J trimming: 7 bases; junction bases outside the gene matches: 6. CDR3 residues: CASSLVGTINEQFF. In nucleotides, the CDR3 is TGTGCCAGCAGTTTGGTCGGGACTATAAATGAGCAGTTCTTC.

The chain joins TRBV28 to TRBJ2-7, with D possibly TRBD1 on 6 matching bases. CDR1 is MDHEN and CDR2 is SYDVKM in the germline V gene. Trimming shortened V by 5 bases and J by 0 bases, and 17 bases separated the two germline ends. The CDR3 contains 16 residues. In DNA, the CDR3 is TGTGCCAGCAGTACCCGGACAGTACGGAGCTCCTACGAGCAGTACTTC. This encodes CASSTRTVRSSYEQYF.

The chain is built from TRBV6-6 and TRBJ2-7; D tentatively reads TRBD1 or TRBD2 (5 bases each). Germline V gene lookup returns CDR1 MNHNY and CDR2 SVGAGI (reference sequence). This CDR3 contains 13 residues. V gave up 5 bases and J gave up 3 bases, with 11 bases separating them. The CDR3 sequence: CASSPGTHYEQYF. CDR3 DNA: TGTGCCAGCAGTCCCGGGACCCACTACGAGCAGTACTTC.

The chain carries TRBV6-1 and TRBJ2-2, with TRBD2 as a possible D gene (6 bases). In germline, CDR1 is MNHNS, CDR2 SASEGT. Trimming left V 3 bases short and J 6 bases short, with 11 bases between. The CDR3 is made up of 14 amino acids. This CDR3 is CASSDPAGPGELFF. The CDR3 coding sequence is TGTGCCAGCAGTGACCCGGCGGGACCCGGGGAGCTGTTTTTT.

The chain employs TRBV27 and TRBJ1-1; D not certain. Trimming left V 3 bases short and J 3 bases short, with 8 bases between. Looked up from germline, CDR1 is MNHEY and CDR2 is SMNVEV (reference sequence). This CDR3 spans 13 amino acids. CDR3 nucleotide sequence: TGTGCCAGCAGTTTTTACGCCGACACTGAAGCTTTCTTT. Translating gives CASSFYADTEAFF.

The genes are TRBV19 and TRBJ2-1, with D uncertain. Germline CDR1 is LNHDA and CDR2 is SQIVND (reference sequence). This CDR3 spans 12 amino acids. The V gene lost 1 base and the J gene lost 7 bases, with 5 bases spanning the gap. As DNA, the CDR3 is TGTGCCAGTAGTATAGCCGGGAATGAGCAGTTCTTC. The encoded protein is CASSIAGNEQFF.

This clone was counted a single time. This chain joins TRBV6-5 and TRBJ2-7, with TRBD1 matching 8 bases. The CDR3 covers 13 residues. Germline assignment: CDR1 MNHEY and CDR2 SVGAGI. V trimming: 6 bases; J trimming: 6 bases; junction bases outside the gene matches: 7. DNA for the CDR3: TGTGCCAGCAGCCTGACAGGGGTCGGCGAGCAGTACTTC. This gives the protein CASSLTGVGEQYF.

V is TRBV19 and J is TRBJ2-4, with TRBD2 identical over 7 bases. V lost 3 bases to trimming and J lost 5 bases; unmatched junction nucleotides: 7. CDR1 and CDR2 (germline): LNHDA, SQIVND (reference sequence). The CDR3 length is 15 residues. The CDR3: CASSIQLAAQNIQYF. The DNA for the CDR3 is TGTGCCAGTAGTATCCAGCTAGCGGCACAAAACATTCAGTACTTC.

This chain links TRBV4-1 with TRBJ2-5, with D perhaps being TRBD1 or TRBD2 (6 bases each). The V end was cut by 3 bases, the J end by 5 bases, with 13 bases between. This CDR3 contains 14 residues. Germline assignment: CDR1 MGHRA and CDR2 YSYEKL. The CDR3 DNA sequence: TGCGCCAGCAGCCAGGTTAAAGGGGGGGAGACCCAGTACTTC. This codes for CASSQVKGGETQYF.

A word on this clone: Other DNA sequences in this specimen translate into the identical CDR3. The J gene is TRBJ2-3, the V gene TRBV5-1; D remains ambiguous. Germline V gene sequence: CDR1 SGHRS, CDR2 YFSETQ. This CDR3 comprises 14 residues. Trimming pared 0 bases from V and 4 bases from J, leaving 9 bases between. The CDR3 region is CASSLGQGADTQYF. For the CDR3, the DNA is TGCGCCAGCAGCTTGGGTCAAGGCGCAGATACGCAGTATTTT.

The chain links TRBV6-1 to TRBJ2-3; possibly TRBD1 for D (5 bases). From germline, CDR1 is MNHNS and CDR2 SASEGT. The CDR3 spans 16 residues. The V end was cut by 4 bases, the J end by 1 base, with 15 bases between. CDR3: CASSGPTETRTDTQYF. The CDR3 DNA reads TGTGCCAGCAGTGGCCCGACAGAGACACGCACAGATACGCAGTATTTT.

This chain uses TRBV5-4 with TRBJ2-2; D is possibly TRBD2 (5 bases). Germline-derived CDR1 and CDR2 are SGHNT and YYREEE (reference sequence). The CDR3 covers 16 residues. Trimming removed 4 bases at V and 4 bases at J, with 17 bases between. The CDR3 nucleotides are TGTGCCAGCAGCGCCGGGGATAGGTCGGGCACCGGGGAGCTGTTTTTT. It specifies CASSAGDRSGTGELFF.

The chain links TRBV27 to TRBJ1-4; TRBD1 matches at 7 bases. This CDR3 is built from 13 residues. J gave up 8 bases and V 7 bases, and 7 bases lay outside the gene matches. Per the germline V gene, CDR1 is MNHEY and CDR2 is SMNVEV (reference sequence). This chain's CDR3 is CASTKGGQEKLFF. The CDR3 nucleotides are TGTGCCAGCACAAAAGGGGGCCAGGAAAAACTGTTTTTT.